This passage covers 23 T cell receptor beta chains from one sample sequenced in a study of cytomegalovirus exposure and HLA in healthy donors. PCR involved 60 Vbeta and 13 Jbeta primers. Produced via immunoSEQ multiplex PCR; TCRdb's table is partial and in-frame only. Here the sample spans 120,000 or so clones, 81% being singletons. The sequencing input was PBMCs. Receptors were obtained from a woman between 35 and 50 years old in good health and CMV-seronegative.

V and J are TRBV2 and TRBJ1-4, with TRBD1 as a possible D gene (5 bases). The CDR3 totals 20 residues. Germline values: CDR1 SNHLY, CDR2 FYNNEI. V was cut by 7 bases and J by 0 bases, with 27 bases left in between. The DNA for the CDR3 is TGTGCCAGCATTCGCTCCCAGACAGCGCGCTATTTTGCAACTAATGAAAAACTGTTTTTT. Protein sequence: CASIRSQTARYFATNEKLFF.

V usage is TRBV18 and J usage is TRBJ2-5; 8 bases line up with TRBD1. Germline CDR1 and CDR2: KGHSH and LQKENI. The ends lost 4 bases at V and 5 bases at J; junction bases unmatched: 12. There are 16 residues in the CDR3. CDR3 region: CASSQNPGTGWETQYF. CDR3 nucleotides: TGTGCCAGCTCACAAAACCCCGGGACAGGATGGGAGACCCAGTACTTC.

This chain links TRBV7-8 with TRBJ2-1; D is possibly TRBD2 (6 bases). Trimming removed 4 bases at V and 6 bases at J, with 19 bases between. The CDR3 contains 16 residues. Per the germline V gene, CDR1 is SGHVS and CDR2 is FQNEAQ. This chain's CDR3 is CASSSYNRLVSNEQFF. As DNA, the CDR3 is TGTGCCAGCAGCTCGTACAACCGACTAGTTAGCAATGAGCAGTTCTTC.

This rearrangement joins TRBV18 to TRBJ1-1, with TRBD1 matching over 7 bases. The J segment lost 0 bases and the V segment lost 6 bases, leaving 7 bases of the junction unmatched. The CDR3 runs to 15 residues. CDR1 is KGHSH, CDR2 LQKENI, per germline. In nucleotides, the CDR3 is TGTGCCAGCTCGCCGGACAGGACCATGAACACTGAAGCTTTCTTT. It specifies CASSPDRTMNTEAFF.

CDR3 nucleotides: TGTGCCAGCACCCAAGGGGGGACACAGGGGGCGGTATGGGTAGAGACCCAGTACTTC. This sequence encodes CASTQGGTQGAVWVETQYF. The rearrangement uses TRBV28 and TRBJ2-5; 9 bases are a match to TRBD1. The CDR3 sequence is 19 residues long. Germline values: CDR1 MDHEN, CDR2 SYDVKM. The ends lost 7 bases at V and 4 bases at J; junction bases unmatched: 22. Filled out from reference TRBV28 and TRBJ2-5, the complete variable domain reads DVKVTQSSRYLVKRTGEKVFLECVQDMDHENMFWYRQDPGLGLRLIYFSYDVKMKEKGDIPEGYSVSREKKERFSLILESASTNQTSMYLCASTQGGTQGAVWVETQYFGPGTRLLVL.

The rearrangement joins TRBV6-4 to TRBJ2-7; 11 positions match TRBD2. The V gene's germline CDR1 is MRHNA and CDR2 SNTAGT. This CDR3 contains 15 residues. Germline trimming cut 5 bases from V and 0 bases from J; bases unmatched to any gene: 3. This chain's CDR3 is CASSYTSGSSYEQYF. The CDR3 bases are TGTGCCAGCAGTTACACTAGCGGGAGCTCCTACGAGCAGTACTTC.

This CDR3 reads CASSLDLAGPLTDTQYF. CDR3 nucleotides: TGTGCCAGCAGCTTGGACCTAGCGGGGCCCCTCACAGATACGCAGTATTTT. The chain uses TRBV11-2 and TRBJ2-3; 9 bases match TRBD2. The germline V gene encodes CDR1 SGHAT and CDR2 FQNNGV. Trimming removed 3 bases from V and 2 bases from J; junction bases left unmatched: 9. The CDR3 consists of 17 residues.

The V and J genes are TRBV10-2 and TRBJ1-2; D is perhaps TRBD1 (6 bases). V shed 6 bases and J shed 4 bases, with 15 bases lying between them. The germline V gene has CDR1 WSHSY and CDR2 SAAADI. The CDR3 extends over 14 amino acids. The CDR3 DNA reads TGCGCCAGCAGGGACTCCGGGACATCCTATGGCTACACCTTC. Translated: CASRDSGTSYGYTF.

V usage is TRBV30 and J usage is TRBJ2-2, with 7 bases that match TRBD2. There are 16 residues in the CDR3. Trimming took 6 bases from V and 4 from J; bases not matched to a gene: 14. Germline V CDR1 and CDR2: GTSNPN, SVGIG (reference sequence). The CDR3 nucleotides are TGTGCCTGCACCCGTTCGGCGGGGGTGGGCACCGGGGAGCTGTTTTTT. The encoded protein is CACTRSAGVGTGELFF.

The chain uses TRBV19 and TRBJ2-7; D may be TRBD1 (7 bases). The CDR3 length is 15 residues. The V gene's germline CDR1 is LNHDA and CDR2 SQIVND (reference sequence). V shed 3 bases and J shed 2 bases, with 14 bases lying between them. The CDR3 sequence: CASSIGRGETYEQYF. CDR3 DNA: TGTGCCAGTAGTATCGGCAGGGGGGAAACCTACGAGCAGTACTTC.

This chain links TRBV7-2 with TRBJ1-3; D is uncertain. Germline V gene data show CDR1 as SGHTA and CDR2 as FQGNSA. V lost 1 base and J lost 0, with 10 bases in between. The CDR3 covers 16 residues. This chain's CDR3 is CASSLDSGVSGNTIYF. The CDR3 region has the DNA TGTGCCAGCAGCTTAGATTCAGGCGTCTCTGGAAACACCATATATTTT.

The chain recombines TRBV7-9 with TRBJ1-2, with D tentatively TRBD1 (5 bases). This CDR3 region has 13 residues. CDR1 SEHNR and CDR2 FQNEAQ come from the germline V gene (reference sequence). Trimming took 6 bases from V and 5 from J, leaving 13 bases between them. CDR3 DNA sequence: TGTGCCAGCAGATACAGCGGGGGATATGGCTACACCTTC. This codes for CASRYSGGYGYTF.

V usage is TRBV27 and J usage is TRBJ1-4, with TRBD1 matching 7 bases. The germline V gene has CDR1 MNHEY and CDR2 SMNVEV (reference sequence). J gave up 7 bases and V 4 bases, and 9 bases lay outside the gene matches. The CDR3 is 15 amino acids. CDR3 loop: CASSSGAGGIEKLFF. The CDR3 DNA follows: TGTGCCAGCAGTTCTGGTGCAGGGGGTATTGAAAAACTGTTTTTT. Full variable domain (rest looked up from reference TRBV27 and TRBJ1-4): EAQVTQNPRYLITVTGKKLTVTCSQNMNHEYMSWYRQDPGLGLRQIYYSMNVEVTDKGDVPEGYKVSRKEKRNFPLILESPSPNQTSLYFCASSSGAGGIEKLFFGSGTQLSVL.

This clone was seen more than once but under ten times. CDR3 region: CASSLARGETQYF. In DNA form, the CDR3 reads TGTGCCAGCAGCTTAGCAAGGGGAGAGACCCAGTACTTC. The chain carries TRBV7-2 and TRBJ2-5, with D possibly TRBD1 on 5 matching bases. V lost 0 bases and J 4 bases, leaving 6 bases between the germline ends. Germline lookup yields CDR1 SGHTA and CDR2 FQGNSA. CDR3 length equals 13 residues.

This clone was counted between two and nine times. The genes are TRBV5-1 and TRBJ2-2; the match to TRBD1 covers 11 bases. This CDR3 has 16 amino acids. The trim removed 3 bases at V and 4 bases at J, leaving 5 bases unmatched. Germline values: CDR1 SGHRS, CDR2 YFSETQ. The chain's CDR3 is CASSSRDRGITGELFF. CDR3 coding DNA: TGCGCCAGCAGCTCGCGGGACAGGGGGATCACCGGGGAGCTGTTTTTT.

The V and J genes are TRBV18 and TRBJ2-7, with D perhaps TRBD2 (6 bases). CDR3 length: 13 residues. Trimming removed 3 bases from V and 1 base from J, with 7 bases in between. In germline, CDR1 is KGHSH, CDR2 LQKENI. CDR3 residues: CASSPGLSYEQYF. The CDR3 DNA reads TGTGCCAGCTCACCGGGACTTTCCTACGAGCAGTACTTC.

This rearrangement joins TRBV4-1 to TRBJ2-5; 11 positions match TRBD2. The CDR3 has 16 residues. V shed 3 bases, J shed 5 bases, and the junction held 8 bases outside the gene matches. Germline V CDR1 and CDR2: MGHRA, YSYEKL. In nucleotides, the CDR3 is TGCGCCAGCAGCCACACCCTACTAGCGGGGGAGGAGACCCAGTACTTC. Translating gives CASSHTLLAGEETQYF.

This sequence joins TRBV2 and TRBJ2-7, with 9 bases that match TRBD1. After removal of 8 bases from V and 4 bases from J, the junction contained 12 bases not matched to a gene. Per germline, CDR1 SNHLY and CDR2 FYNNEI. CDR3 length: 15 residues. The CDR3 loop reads CASGPGQGSLYEQYF. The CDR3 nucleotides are TGTGCCAGCGGACCGGGACAGGGTTCCCTTTACGAGCAGTACTTC.

CDR3 loop: CSVLPGLGSTDTQYF. The DNA of the CDR3 is TGCAGCGTTCTACCGGGACTAGGTTCGACAGATACGCAGTATTTT. This rearrangement joins TRBV29-1 to TRBJ2-3; 8 bases are shared with TRBD2. Germline V lookup: CDR1 SQVTM, CDR2 ANQGSEA. The CDR3 extends over 15 amino acids. V dropped 5 bases and J dropped 3; count of bases not matched to a gene: 10.

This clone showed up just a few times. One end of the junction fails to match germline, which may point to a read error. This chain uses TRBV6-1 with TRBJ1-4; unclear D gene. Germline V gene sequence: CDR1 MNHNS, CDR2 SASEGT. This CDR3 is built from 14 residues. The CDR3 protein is CAISDPNGDERLFF. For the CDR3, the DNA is TGTGCCATCAGTGACCCCAACGGAGATGAAAGACTGTTTTTT.

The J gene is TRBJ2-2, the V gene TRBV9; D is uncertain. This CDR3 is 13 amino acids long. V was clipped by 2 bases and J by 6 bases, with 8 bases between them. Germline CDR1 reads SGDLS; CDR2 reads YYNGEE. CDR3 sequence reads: CASSVIGAGELFF. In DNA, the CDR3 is TGTGCCAGCAGCGTTATCGGAGCCGGGGAGCTGTTTTTT.

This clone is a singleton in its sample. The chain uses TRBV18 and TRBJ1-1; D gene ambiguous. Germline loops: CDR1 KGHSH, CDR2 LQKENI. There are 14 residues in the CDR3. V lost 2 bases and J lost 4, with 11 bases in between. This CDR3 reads CASSPWAAVTEAFF. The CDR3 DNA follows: TGTGCCAGCTCACCATGGGCAGCGGTCACTGAAGCTTTCTTT. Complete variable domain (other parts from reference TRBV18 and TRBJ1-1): NAGVMQNPRHLVRRRGQEARLRCSPMKGHSHVYWYRQLPEEGLKFMVYLQKENIIDESGMPKERFSAEFPKEGPSILRIQQVVRGDSAAYFCASSPWAAVTEAFFGQGTRLTVV.

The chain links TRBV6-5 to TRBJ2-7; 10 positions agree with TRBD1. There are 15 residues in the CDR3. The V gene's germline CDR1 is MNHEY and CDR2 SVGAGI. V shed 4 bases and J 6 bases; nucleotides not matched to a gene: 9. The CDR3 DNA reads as TGTGCCAGCAGTTCCGCCGGGACAGGGGACTGCGAGCAGTACTTC. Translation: CASSSAGTGDCEQYF.